This TCR beta chain was observed in a study of blood T cell repertoires in COVID-19. Generated by immunoSEQ multiplex PCR, the TCRdb table keeps only in-frame clones and is missing some. The profile shows about 350,000 clones, approximately 90% of them singletons. The V gene lost 4 bases and the J gene lost 0 bases, with 13 bases spanning the gap. CDR1 is MNHEY and CDR2 is SVGEGT in the germline V gene. This CDR3 has 16 residues. The count of this clone is one. The specimen sequenced was peripheral blood. V and J are TRBV6-2 or TRBV6-3 and TRBJ2-1; maybe TRBD2 (5 bases). The origin of this receptor is a man aged 25 to 45 with COVID-19, enrolled during active disease. CDR3 protein: CASSSPVASSYNEQFF. Written as DNA, the CDR3 is TGTGCCAGCAGTTCTCCCGTAGCGAGCTCCTACAATGAGCAGTTCTTC.